Each of the 14 T cell receptor beta chains below was sequenced from the same sample in a study of blood T cell repertoires in COVID-19. Clones were read by immunoSEQ multiplex PCR, and TCRdb kept only the in-frame ones, dropping some. The table shows about 180,000 clones, with around 86% occurring only once. The sequencing input was peripheral blood. The receptors were sampled from a man aged 50 to 59 with active or convalescent COVID-19.

In this sample, this clone turned up a few times. V usage is TRBV15 and J usage is TRBJ2-1, with TRBD2 as a possible D gene (5 bases). This CDR3 spans 15 amino acids. Trimming shortened V by 0 bases and J by 4 bases, and 10 bases separated the two germline ends. The germline V gene encodes CDR1 LNHNV and CDR2 YYDKDF (reference sequence). The DNA of the CDR3 is TGTGCCACCAGCAGAGAAAGCGGCCTGTACAATGAGCAGTTCTTC. Its protein product is CATSRESGLYNEQFF.

The rearrangement links TRBV28 to TRBJ1-1, with TRBD1 as a possible D gene (5 bases). Germline CDR1 is MDHEN and CDR2 is SYDVKM. The CDR3 length is 15 residues. Trimming stripped 1 base from V and 4 bases from J, with 13 bases between. CDR3 loop: CASSLLLGGGTEAFF. The DNA for the CDR3 is TGTGCCAGCAGTTTATTGTTGGGGGGAGGCACTGAAGCTTTCTTT. Using reference TRBV28 and TRBJ1-1 for the parts outside the CDR3, the full variable domain is DVKVTQSSRYLVKRTGEKVFLECVQDMDHENMFWYRQDPGLGLRLIYFSYDVKMKEKGDIPEGYSVSREKKERFSLILESASTNQTSMYLCASSLLLGGGTEAFFGQGTRLTVV.

This chain uses TRBV5-6 with TRBJ1-1, with a weak D call TRBD1 (5 bases). The CDR3 runs to 11 residues. V shed 7 bases and J shed 10 bases, with 14 bases lying between them. Germline V lookup: CDR1 SGHDT, CDR2 YYEEEE. The CDR3 DNA reads as TGTGCCAGCGCGAAGGGGTTGGTAGCTTTCTTT. Translated: CASAKGLVAFF.

This chain joins TRBV2 and TRBJ2-1, with TRBD1 matching 8 bases. J gave up 6 bases and V 5 bases, and 6 bases lay outside the gene matches. The CDR3 is 14 residues long. The germline CDR1 and CDR2 sequences are SNHLY and FYNNEI. The CDR3 region is CASSTKQGGNEQFF. Here the CDR3 DNA reads TGTGCCAGCAGTACCAAACAGGGGGGCAATGAGCAGTTCTTC.

The rearrangement links TRBV6-5 to TRBJ1-5; 7 bases map to TRBD1. The CDR3 totals 15 residues. V shed 6 bases and J 2 bases; nucleotides not matched to a gene: 7. Germline CDR1 is MNHEY and CDR2 is SVGAGI. DNA for the CDR3: TGTGCCAGCAGCCCGACAGGGTTGGGCAATCAGCCCCAGCATTTT. Its protein product is CASSPTGLGNQPQHF.

The chain links TRBV10-3 to TRBJ1-4; TRBD1 matches at 10 bases. Unmatched junction bases numbered 15, after V lost 6 bases and J lost 11 bases. This CDR3 has 16 residues. CDR1 is ENHRY and CDR2 is SYGVKD in the germline V gene. CDR3 nucleotides: TGTGCCATCAGCAATCCAAGGACAGGGGGAGGCGAGAAACTGTTTTTT. Protein: CAISNPRTGGGEKLFF.

The CDR3 region is CASSDRTGGEQYF. The CDR3 region has the DNA TGTGCCAGCAGCGACCGGACAGGGGGTGAGCAGTACTTC. The rearrangement uses TRBV3-1 (or the pseudogene TRBV3-2) and TRBJ2-7; TRBD1 matches 10 bases. V trimming: 5 bases; J trimming: 7 bases; junction bases outside the gene matches: 5. This CDR3 region has 13 residues. The germline V gene encodes CDR1 LGHDT and CDR2 YNNKEL (reference sequence).

The chain carries TRBV6-5 and TRBJ2-2, with D maybe TRBD2 (5 bases). Germline assignment: CDR1 MNHEY and CDR2 SVGAGI. The CDR3 is made up of 11 amino acids. V lost 5 bases and J 9 bases, leaving 7 bases between the germline ends. The CDR3 is CASSPGRELFF. For the CDR3, the DNA is TGTGCCAGCAGTCCCGGGAGGGAGCTGTTTTTT.

The V gene is TRBV28, the J gene TRBJ2-3, with 7 bases matching TRBD2. The CDR3 covers 14 residues. Germline CDR1 is MDHEN and CDR2 is SYDVKM. The V and J ends lost 3 bases and 5 bases, in that order; junction bases with no gene match: 5. In nucleotides, the CDR3 is TGTGCCAGCAGTTTGGGGGGGAGAGAAGATACGCAGTATTTT. It specifies CASSLGGREDTQYF. The full variable domain, in which reference TRBV28 and TRBJ2-3 provide the parts outside the CDR3, is DVKVTQSSRYLVKRTGEKVFLECVQDMDHENMFWYRQDPGLGLRLIYFSYDVKMKEKGDIPEGYSVSREKKERFSLILESASTNQTSMYLCASSLGGREDTQYFGPGTRLTVL.

This sequence joins TRBV10-3 and TRBJ1-2; D is possibly TRBD1 (5 bases). V shed 10 bases and J shed 2 bases, with 11 bases lying between them. This CDR3 is built from 12 residues. The germline gives CDR1 ENHRY, CDR2 SYGVKD. In DNA form, the CDR3 reads TGTGCCACCTTGGGGCTCAACTATGGCTACACCTTC. It is translated as CATLGLNYGYTF.

The chain couples TRBV11-2 to TRBJ1-2; D is perhaps TRBD1 (5 bases). CDR1 is SGHAT and CDR2 is FQNNGV in the germline V gene. Trimming left V 0 bases short and J 2 bases short, with 10 bases between. CDR3 length: 15 residues. In DNA form, the CDR3 reads TGTGCCAGCAGCTTAGATGGCCAGGGAAACTATGGCTACACCTTC. Translated: CASSLDGQGNYGYTF.

The V and J genes are TRBV3-1 (or the pseudogene TRBV3-2) and TRBJ1-5, with a tentative D call TRBD1 (5 bases). V shed 0 bases and J shed 12 bases, with 9 bases lying between them. Looked up from germline, CDR1 is LGHDT and CDR2 is YNNKEL (reference sequence). The CDR3 consists of 12 residues. Written as DNA, the CDR3 is TGTGCCAGCAGCCAAGAAGGGGAACACCAGCATTTT. Its protein is CASSQEGEHQHF.

CDR3 amino acids: CASSLSDRRFSNYGYTF. The CDR3 DNA reads as TGTGCCAGCAGCTTGTCCGACAGGCGTTTTTCTAACTATGGCTACACCTTC. The J gene is TRBJ1-2, the V gene TRBV5-4; D is possibly TRBD1 (6 bases). Trimming took off 1 base at V and 0 bases at J, with 16 bases between the two ends. Germline lookup yields CDR1 SGHNT and CDR2 YYREEE (reference sequence). The CDR3 covers 17 residues.

This sequence joins TRBV28 and TRBJ1-2; 10 nucleotides line up with TRBD1. This CDR3 region has 15 residues. V shed 5 bases and J 2 bases; nucleotides not matched to a gene: 5. Germline CDR1 MDHEN, CDR2 SYDVKM. The chain's CDR3 is CASSPTTGGNYGYTF. CDR3 nucleotides: TGTGCCAGCAGTCCAACGACAGGGGGCAACTATGGCTACACCTTC.